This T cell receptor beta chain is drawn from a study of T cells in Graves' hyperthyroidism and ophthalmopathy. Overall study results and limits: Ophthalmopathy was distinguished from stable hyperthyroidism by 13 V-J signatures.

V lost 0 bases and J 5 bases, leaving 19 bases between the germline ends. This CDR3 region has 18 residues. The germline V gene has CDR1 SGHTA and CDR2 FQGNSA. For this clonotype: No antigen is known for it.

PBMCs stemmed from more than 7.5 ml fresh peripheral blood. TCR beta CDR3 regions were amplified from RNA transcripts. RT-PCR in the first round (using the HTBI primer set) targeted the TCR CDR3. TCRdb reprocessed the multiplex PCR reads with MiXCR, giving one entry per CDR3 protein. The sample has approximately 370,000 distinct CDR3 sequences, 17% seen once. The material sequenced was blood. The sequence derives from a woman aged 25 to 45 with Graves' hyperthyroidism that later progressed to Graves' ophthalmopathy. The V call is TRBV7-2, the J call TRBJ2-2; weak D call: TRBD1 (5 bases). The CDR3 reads CASSLAPGSLFGTGELFF. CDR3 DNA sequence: TGTGCCAGCAGCTTAGCTCCAGGGTCCTTATTTGGTACCGGGGAGCTGTTTTTT.